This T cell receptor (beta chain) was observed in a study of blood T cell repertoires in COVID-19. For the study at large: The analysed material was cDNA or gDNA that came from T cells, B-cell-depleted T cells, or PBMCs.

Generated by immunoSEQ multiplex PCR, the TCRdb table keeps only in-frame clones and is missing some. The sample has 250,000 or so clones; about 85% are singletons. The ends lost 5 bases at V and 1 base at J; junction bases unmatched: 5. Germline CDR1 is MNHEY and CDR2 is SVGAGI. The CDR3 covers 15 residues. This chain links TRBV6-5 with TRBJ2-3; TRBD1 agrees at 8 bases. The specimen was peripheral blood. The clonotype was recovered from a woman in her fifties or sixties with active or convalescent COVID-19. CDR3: CASSRGQARTDTQYF. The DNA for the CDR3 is TGTGCCAGCAGTCGGGGACAGGCTCGCACAGATACGCAGTATTTT.